These T cell receptor beta chains were read from a single sample in a study of blood T cell repertoires in COVID-19. Only in-frame clones appear in the TCRdb table, and some are missing; sequencing was by immunoSEQ multiplex PCR. The table lists a few hundred thousand clones, 88% of them singletons, with 1.5% to 2% in the top ten. The sample taken for sequencing was peripheral blood. The receptors shown here come from a man between 65 and 80 years old with acute or convalescent COVID-19. Each CDR3 is given with its conserved first and last residue. A D gene is named only where the DNA matches it firmly. Size is omitted from some rows. Given values are once, few, many or a class for expanded clones.

cdr3_nt cdr3_aa v_call d_call j_call cdr3_length clone_size
TGTGCCAGTAGTCCAGGGGTAAGAAATCAGCCCCAGCATTTT CASSPGVRNQPQHF TRBV19 . TRBJ1-5 14 .
TGTGCCAGCAGCTACTCCGGGACAGGGCTCGACGAGCAGTACTTC CASSYSGTGLDEQYF TRBV5-4 TRBD1 TRBJ2-7 15 .
TGTGCCAGCAGCGGAACAGACTCTGGGGCCAACGTCCTGACTTTC CASSGTDSGANVLTF TRBV5-6 . TRBJ2-6 15 .
TGCAGTGCTAGTACCGCAGGGGTTCAGCCCCAGCATTTT CSASTAGVQPQHF TRBV20-1 . TRBJ1-5 13 few
TGTGCCAGGGGGCTCGACAGGGGAGCTAATGAAAAACTGTTTTTT CARGLDRGANEKLFF TRBV2 TRBD1 TRBJ1-4 15 .
TGCGCCAGCAGCTTGGAGGGACTGACGGGGAATGAGCAGTTCTTC CASSLEGLTGNEQFF TRBV5-1 . TRBJ2-1 15 .
TGTGCCAGTAATGTCGCCGGGACTTATAGCAATCAGCCCCAGCATTTT CASNVAGTYSNQPQHF TRBV19 . TRBJ1-5 16 .
TGCAGTGCTATTGACAGCTCTGGAAACACCATATATTTT CSAIDSSGNTIYF TRBV20-1 . TRBJ1-3 13 .
TGTGCCAGCAGCGGGAGTGGCCCCGATACGCAGTATTTT CASSGSGPDTQYF TRBV11-3 . TRBJ2-3 13 once
TGTGCCAGCAGCCTGGGACAGCCCGGGGAGCTGTTTTTT CASSLGQPGELFF TRBV3-1/TRBV3-2 TRBD1 TRBJ2-2 13 .
TGTGCCAGCTTAGCGGGAGGGGGGAACACCGGGGAGCTGTTTTTT CASLAGGGNTGELFF TRBV28 TRBD2 TRBJ2-2 15 .
TGTGCCAGCTCATTCGGGGACACTGAAGCTTTCTTT CASSFGDTEAFF TRBV18 . TRBJ1-1 12 .
TGTGCCACCAGCAGAGATCTCGGCCTAGCGGGAGAATCCAATGAGCAGTTCTTC CATSRDLGLAGESNEQFF TRBV15 TRBD2 TRBJ2-1 18 .
TGTGCCACCCAGGGGAACACTGAAGCTTTCTTT CATQGNTEAFF TRBV6-5 . TRBJ1-1 11 .
TGCGCCAGCAGCTGGCACGAGAACACTGAAGCTTTCTTT CASSWHENTEAFF TRBV5-1 . TRBJ1-1 13 .
TGTGCCAGCAGCTTATCACAGGACACTGAAGCTTTCTTT CASSLSQDTEAFF TRBV7-3 . TRBJ1-1 13 .
TGTGCCAGCAGCCTGACCGGGACTAGTTCGGGCGAGCAGTACTTC CASSLTGTSSGEQYF TRBV7-6 TRBD2 TRBJ2-7 15 .
TGCGCCAGCAGCTTAGGGGTCTTCAATAAGTACGAGCAGTACTTC CASSLGVFNKYEQYF TRBV5-1 . TRBJ2-7 15 .
TGTGCCAGCAGCCAAGGACGGCTAGCGAGCAATGAGCAGTTCTTC CASSQGRLASNEQFF TRBV3-1/TRBV3-2 . TRBJ2-1 15 .
TGTGCCAGTTACGCGGGAGGGCCCACTGGGGCCAACGTCCTGACTTTC CASYAGGPTGANVLTF TRBV2 TRBD2 TRBJ2-6 16 .
TGTGCCAGCAGCTCCCAGGGGAACACTGAAGCTTTCTTT CASSSQGNTEAFF TRBV7-2 . TRBJ1-1 13 .
TGTGCCAGCAGCCAACTCCTAGCGGGAGGGGCCAATGAGCAGTTCTTC CASSQLLAGGANEQFF TRBV4-2 TRBD2 TRBJ2-1 16 .
TGTGCCAGCAGTTGGACAATAGGGGGCTACACCTTC CASSWTIGGYTF TRBV7-9 . TRBJ1-2 12 .
TGCAGCGTTGGGGAAGGAGGTGAAAAACTGTTTTTT CSVGEGGEKLFF TRBV29-1 . TRBJ1-4 12 .
TGTGCCAGCGGCAGAACAGGGTATGACAAAAACATTCAGTACTTC CASGRTGYDKNIQYF TRBV9 . TRBJ2-4 15 .
TGTGCCAGCAGTGAAGCCGGGACTAGGACAGATACGCAGTATTTT CASSEAGTRTDTQYF TRBV2 TRBD2 TRBJ2-3 15 .
TGTGCCACTGATGGGGACACCAGAGAGACCCAGTACTTC CATDGDTRETQYF TRBV18 . TRBJ2-5 13 .
TGTGCCAGCAGCCAAGACAGTTTGATAAATCAGCCCCAGCATTTT CASSQDSLINQPQHF TRBV2 . TRBJ1-5 15 .
TGTGCCAGCAGCCTTCAGGGACAGGGACGTTCACCCCTCCACTTT CASSLQGQGRSPLHF TRBV3-1/TRBV3-2 TRBD1 TRBJ1-6 15 .
TGCGCCAGCAGCTTCTGGACTAGCGGGAGCGGCGGGGAGCTGTTTTTT CASSFWTSGSGGELFF TRBV5-1 TRBD2 TRBJ2-2 16 few
TGTGCCAGCAGTCCCGGACAGGGCGGCTCGCAGCCCCAGCATTTT CASSPGQGGSQPQHF TRBV6-6 TRBD1 TRBJ1-5 15 .
TGTGCCAGCAGTGAGGACGGACAGGGGGCGAGGGGCTACACCTTC CASSEDGQGARGYTF TRBV6-1 TRBD1 TRBJ1-2 15 .
TGTGCCAGCAGCCCGGGACTAGGCGTGGACAATGAGCAGTTCTTC CASSPGLGVDNEQFF TRBV9 TRBD2 TRBJ2-1 15 .